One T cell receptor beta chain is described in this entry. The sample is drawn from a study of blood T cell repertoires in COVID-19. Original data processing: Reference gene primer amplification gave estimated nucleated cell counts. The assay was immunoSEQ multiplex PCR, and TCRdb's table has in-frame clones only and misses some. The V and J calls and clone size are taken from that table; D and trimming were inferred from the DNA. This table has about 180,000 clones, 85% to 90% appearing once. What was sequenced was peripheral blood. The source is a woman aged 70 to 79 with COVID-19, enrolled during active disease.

This CDR3 reads CASSLQAQLNQPQHF. The DNA of the CDR3 is TGTGCCAGCAGCTTACAGGCCCAACTTAATCAGCCCCAGCATTTT. This chain uses TRBV7-2 with TRBJ1-5; no firm D call. CDR1 is SGHTA and CDR2 is FQGNSA in the germline V gene. Trimming took off 2 bases at V and 4 bases at J, with 12 bases between the two ends. The CDR3 has 15 residues.